This is a list of T cell receptor beta chains from one sample in a study of blood T cell repertoires in COVID-19. Here immunoSEQ multiplex PCR was the method, and the copy in TCRdb shows in-frame clones only, minus some. The table includes some 360,000 clones, more than 70% detected once. Sequenced material: PBMCs or T cells enriched from blood (not recorded which). Every receptor here comes from a woman in her twenties or thirties who had been exposed to COVID-19. CDR3s include the opening cysteine and the closing phenylalanine or tryptophan. The order of the fields is CDR3 DNA, CDR3 protein, clone size, J gene, D gene, CDR3 length, V gene. A D gene is named only where the DNA matches it firmly. The size entry is marked missing in some rows and otherwise reads once, few, many or a size class.

CDR3nt: TGTGCCAGCAGCCCCCAACGGGGGGTCGTAGGCTATGGCTACACCTTC
CDR3aa: CASSPQRGVVGYGYTF
abundance: .
j_gene: TRBJ1-2
d_gene: .
len: 16
v_gene: TRBV13

CDR3nt: TGTGCCTGGAGTGTGGCGGGGCAGATTGTTAATAGCAATCAGCCCCAGCATTTT
CDR3aa: CAWSVAGQIVNSNQPQHF
abundance: .
j_gene: TRBJ1-5
d_gene: .
len: 18
v_gene: TRBV30

CDR3nt: TGCGCCAGCAGGCCCCTAGCGGGAACCACAGATACGCAGTATTTT
CDR3aa: CASRPLAGTTDTQYF
abundance: once
j_gene: TRBJ2-3
d_gene: TRBD2
len: 15
v_gene: TRBV5-1

CDR3nt: TGTGCCAGCAGCTTAGGGGGGGAGGAACCACTAGAAAAACTGTTTTTT
CDR3aa: CASSLGGEEPLEKLFF
abundance: .
j_gene: TRBJ1-4
d_gene: .
len: 16
v_gene: TRBV7-9

CDR3nt: TGTGCCAGCAGGGAAACTCCTGGGGGGGGGATCACTGAAGCTTTCTTT
CDR3aa: CASRETPGGGITEAFF
abundance: .
j_gene: TRBJ1-1
d_gene: .
len: 16
v_gene: TRBV6-1

CDR3nt: TGTGCCAGCAGCCACCTACCTACCCTAGCGGGGGAGGAGCAGTACTTC
CDR3aa: CASSHLPTLAGEEQYF
abundance: .
j_gene: TRBJ2-7
d_gene: TRBD2
len: 16
v_gene: TRBV3-1/TRBV3-2

CDR3nt: TGTGCCAGCAGCCAATGGGACACAGCGGGAGTTTGGTCGGTCGAGCAGTACTTC
CDR3aa: CASSQWDTAGVWSVEQYF
abundance: .
j_gene: TRBJ2-7
d_gene: TRBD2
len: 18
v_gene: TRBV3-1/TRBV3-2

CDR3nt: TGCGCCAGCAGCTACGGACTAGCGGGAGGAGGAACCGGGGAGCTGTTTTTT
CDR3aa: CASSYGLAGGGTGELFF
abundance: .
j_gene: TRBJ2-2
d_gene: TRBD2
len: 17
v_gene: TRBV5-1

CDR3nt: .
CDR3aa: CASPWGQGADGTSGRAKGDTQYF
abundance: .
j_gene: TRBJ2-3
d_gene: .
len: 23
v_gene: TRBV21-1

CDR3nt: TGCAGCGTTACTAGCGGGAGCTCCTACGAGCAGTACTTC
CDR3aa: CSVTSGSSYEQYF
abundance: .
j_gene: TRBJ2-7
d_gene: TRBD2
len: 13
v_gene: TRBV29-1

CDR3nt: TGTGCCAGCAGCTTGGAAAACAGGGCGGGAAACATTCAGTACTTC
CDR3aa: CASSLENRAGNIQYF
abundance: .
j_gene: TRBJ2-4
d_gene: .
len: 15
v_gene: TRBV5-4

CDR3nt: TGTGCCCACGGACAGGGGGCGTCTGAAAAACTGTTTTTT
CDR3aa: CAHGQGASEKLFF
abundance: .
j_gene: TRBJ1-4
d_gene: TRBD1
len: 13
v_gene: TRBV25-1

CDR3nt: TGTGCCAGCAGCCACCCGAGGGAAGCGGGAGAAGAGACCCAGTACTTC
CDR3aa: CASSHPREAGEETQYF
abundance: .
j_gene: TRBJ2-5
d_gene: TRBD2
len: 16
v_gene: TRBV5-6

CDR3nt: TGTGCCAGCAGCTTAGAAGTATGGGGGCTTGCTTTCTTT
CDR3aa: CASSLEVWGLAFF
abundance: .
j_gene: TRBJ1-1
d_gene: .
len: 13
v_gene: TRBV7-9

CDR3nt: TGTGCCAGCAGCTTGGAGGCGGGGAGAAATGAAAAACTGTTTTTT
CDR3aa: CASSLEAGRNEKLFF
abundance: few
j_gene: TRBJ1-4
d_gene: .
len: 15
v_gene: TRBV5-4

CDR3nt: TGTGCCTGTAGACTAGCTAATGTCTACGAGCAGTACTTC
CDR3aa: CACRLANVYEQYF
abundance: .
j_gene: TRBJ2-7
d_gene: TRBD2
len: 13
v_gene: TRBV30

CDR3nt: TGTGCTACTTCCGGGACAGGGGATGAAAAACTGTTTTTT
CDR3aa: CATSGTGDEKLFF
abundance: .
j_gene: TRBJ1-4
d_gene: TRBD1
len: 13
v_gene: TRBV12-5

CDR3nt: TGCGCCAGCAGTCAACCCGTCGAGCGGGAGAGGACAGATACGCAGTATTTT
CDR3aa: CASSQPVERERTDTQYF
abundance: once
j_gene: TRBJ2-3
d_gene: TRBD2
len: 17
v_gene: TRBV23-1

CDR3nt: TGTGCCAGCAGTTTTACTCAAACAAGCGGGCAGTACTTC
CDR3aa: CASSFTQTSGQYF
abundance: .
j_gene: TRBJ2-7
d_gene: .
len: 13
v_gene: TRBV12-3/TRBV12-4

CDR3nt: TGTGCCAGCCCCAGGGGGAATGAGCAGTTCTTC
CDR3aa: CASPRGNEQFF
abundance: .
j_gene: TRBJ2-1
d_gene: TRBD1
len: 11
v_gene: TRBV28

CDR3nt: TGCGCCAGCAGCGGCCTAGCGGGAGGGCTCCATGACGAGCAGTACTTC
CDR3aa: CASSGLAGGLHDEQYF
abundance: .
j_gene: TRBJ2-7
d_gene: TRBD2
len: 16
v_gene: TRBV5-1

CDR3nt: TGCGCCAGCAGCCATAAAATTCCGGGACTAGCGGCGAACACCGGGGAGCTGTTTTTT
CDR3aa: CASSHKIPGLAANTGELFF
abundance: .
j_gene: TRBJ2-2
d_gene: TRBD2
len: 19
v_gene: TRBV5-1

CDR3nt: TGTGCTAGCAGTCCGACTAGCGCCTACACCGGGGAGCTGTTTTTT
CDR3aa: CASSPTSAYTGELFF
abundance: once
j_gene: TRBJ2-2
d_gene: TRBD2
len: 15
v_gene: TRBV7-7

CDR3nt: TGTGCCAGCTCACCGCTACAGGGTACTGGCTACACCTTC
CDR3aa: CASSPLQGTGYTF
abundance: .
j_gene: TRBJ1-2
d_gene: .
len: 13
v_gene: TRBV18

CDR3nt: TGCGCCAGCAGCCAAGACCCTTGGGGGGGACAGGGTAGCGAGCAGTACTTC
CDR3aa: CASSQDPWGGQGSEQYF
abundance: .
j_gene: TRBJ2-7
d_gene: TRBD1
len: 17
v_gene: TRBV4-1

CDR3nt: TGTGCCACCAGCAGAGATAGGGACAGACACTATGGCTACACCTTC
CDR3aa: CATSRDRDRHYGYTF
abundance: .
j_gene: TRBJ1-2
d_gene: TRBD1
len: 15
v_gene: TRBV15

CDR3nt: TGTGCCAGCAGTTACTCAGCGGGAGGGCCGAACATTCAGTACTTC
CDR3aa: CASSYSAGGPNIQYF
abundance: .
j_gene: TRBJ2-4
d_gene: TRBD2
len: 15
v_gene: TRBV6-5

CDR3nt: TGCGCCAGCAGTACAGGGGGCGGAAACACCATATATTTT
CDR3aa: CASSTGGGNTIYF
abundance: .
j_gene: TRBJ1-3
d_gene: TRBD1
len: 13
v_gene: TRBV5-1

CDR3nt: TGTGCCACCAGTGATTTGGGGGGGTACGAGCAGTACTTC
CDR3aa: CATSDLGGYEQYF
abundance: .
j_gene: TRBJ2-7
d_gene: .
len: 13
v_gene: TRBV24-1

CDR3nt: TGTGCCAGTAGTCTAACTAGCGGGAGAAAGACCCAGTACTTC
CDR3aa: CASSLTSGRKTQYF
abundance: .
j_gene: TRBJ2-5
d_gene: TRBD2
len: 14
v_gene: TRBV19

CDR3nt: TGTGCCAGCAGCCCAGGACAGGGAGTCAACTATGGCTACACCTTC
CDR3aa: CASSPGQGVNYGYTF
abundance: .
j_gene: TRBJ1-2
d_gene: TRBD1
len: 15
v_gene: TRBV11-2

CDR3nt: TGTGCCACCAGTGATCCGGTCCATTATGGCTACACCTTC
CDR3aa: CATSDPVHYGYTF
abundance: .
j_gene: TRBJ1-2
d_gene: .
len: 13
v_gene: TRBV24-1

CDR3nt: TGTGCCAGCAGTGCCGAAAGGGGGCTAACTTCACCCCTCCACTTT
CDR3aa: CASSAERGLTSPLHF
abundance: .
j_gene: TRBJ1-6
d_gene: TRBD1
len: 15
v_gene: TRBV6-4

CDR3nt: TGTGCCAGCAGCTTAGTTGTCGGCTCCTACGAGCAGTACTTC
CDR3aa: CASSLVVGSYEQYF
abundance: .
j_gene: TRBJ2-7
d_gene: .
len: 14
v_gene: TRBV11-2

CDR3nt: TGTGCCAGTAGTATAGGGGGGGACAGGCGGGAGACCCAGTACTTC
CDR3aa: CASSIGGDRRETQYF
abundance: .
j_gene: TRBJ2-5
d_gene: TRBD1
len: 15
v_gene: TRBV19

CDR3nt: TGTGCCAGCAGTCCCCCCCCGACAGGGAGAGAAAGCTACACCTTC
CDR3aa: CASSPPPTGRESYTF
abundance: .
j_gene: TRBJ1-2
d_gene: TRBD1
len: 15
v_gene: TRBV28

CDR3nt: TGTGCCAGCACCCAGTGGGAGGGGGCTGAAGCTTTCTTT
CDR3aa: CASTQWEGAEAFF
abundance: .
j_gene: TRBJ1-1
d_gene: .
len: 13
v_gene: TRBV7-3

CDR3nt: TGTGCCAGCAGCTTAGACTCCGGACAGGGCTATGGCTACACCTTC
CDR3aa: CASSLDSGQGYGYTF
abundance: .
j_gene: TRBJ1-2
d_gene: TRBD1
len: 15
v_gene: TRBV7-9

CDR3nt: TGTGCCAGCAGCCCCAGCGGAGGCGCGGGGGCCAACGTCCTGACTTTC
CDR3aa: CASSPSGGAGANVLTF
abundance: .
j_gene: TRBJ2-6
d_gene: .
len: 16
v_gene: TRBV7-2

CDR3nt: TGTGCCAGCAGCTACGGACCAGGGGCAAGGGAGCAGTTCTTC
CDR3aa: CASSYGPGAREQFF
abundance: .
j_gene: TRBJ2-1
d_gene: .
len: 14
v_gene: TRBV3-1/TRBV3-2

CDR3nt: TGTGCCAGCAGCTTGGTGGGGCAGGGGGCTAAGATTGAAGCTTTCTTT
CDR3aa: CASSLVGQGAKIEAFF
abundance: .
j_gene: TRBJ1-1
d_gene: TRBD1
len: 16
v_gene: TRBV5-5

CDR3nt: TGTGCCAGCAGTTACTCAGACAGGGGACAGCCCCAGCATTTT
CDR3aa: CASSYSDRGQPQHF
abundance: .
j_gene: TRBJ1-5
d_gene: TRBD1
len: 14
v_gene: TRBV6-2/TRBV6-3

CDR3nt: TGTGCCAGTAGTTTCCTCGGGACAGGGACTAGCAATCAGCCCCAGCATTTT
CDR3aa: CASSFLGTGTSNQPQHF
abundance: .
j_gene: TRBJ1-5
d_gene: TRBD1
len: 17
v_gene: TRBV19

CDR3nt: TGTGCCAGCTCACCGACCGGGGCGGGAGGGCCATTCGAGGAGTTCTTC
CDR3aa: CASSPTGAGGPFEEFF
abundance: .
j_gene: TRBJ2-1
d_gene: TRBD2
len: 16
v_gene: TRBV18

CDR3nt: TGTGCCAGCAGTTTTCAGGGAGGGGTCTACGAGCAGTACTTC
CDR3aa: CASSFQGGVYEQYF
abundance: .
j_gene: TRBJ2-7
d_gene: TRBD2
len: 14
v_gene: TRBV28